These T cell receptor beta chains were read from a single sample in a study of cytotoxic CD8 clonotypes in ibrutinib-treated CLL. Method: immunoSEQ multiplex PCR; TCRdb's copy keeps in-frame clones and lacks some. The profile shows tens of thousands of clones, 86% of them singletons. Sequencing used PBMCs, obtained before ibrutinib treatment. The receptors stem from a human donor with chronic lymphocytic leukemia. CDR3s include the opening cysteine and the closing phenylalanine or tryptophan. A D gene is named only where the DNA matches it firmly. Where a row states a size, it is once, few, many or the class of an expanded clone; other rows omit it.

d_call clone_size j_call v_call cdr3_nt cdr3_aa
NA NA TRBJ1-1 TRBV6-5 TGTGCCAGCAGTTATTCGATAGGATCGAACACTGAAGCTTTCTTT CASSYSIGSNTEAFF
TRBD2 many TRBJ2-7 TRBV27 TGTGCCAGCAGTTTATGGGGGCTAGCGGGAGAGTACGAGCAGTACTTC CASSLWGLAGEYEQYF
TRBD1 NA TRBJ2-4 TRBV28 TGTGCCAGCAGTCCTCGGACAGGGGATAAAAACATTCAGTACTTC CASSPRTGDKNIQYF
NA NA TRBJ2-3 TRBV7-6 TGTGCCAGCAGCTTTGGAGGCGGGAACACAGATACGCAGTATTTT CASSFGGGNTDTQYF
TRBD2 NA TRBJ2-3 TRBV27 TGTGCCAGCAGTTTAGTCCCCCCCAGCGGGAGGGGAGATACGCAGTATTTT CASSLVPPSGRGDTQYF
NA NA TRBJ1-5 TRBV28 TGTGCCAGCAGTTTAGGCTCATTTCATCAGCCCCAGCATTTT CASSLGSFHQPQHF
NA NA TRBJ2-2 TRBV7-2 TGTGCCAGCAGCTCCACTACCTTCAACACCGGGGAGCTGTTTTTT CASSSTTFNTGELFF
NA NA TRBJ2-5 TRBV11-2 TGTGCCAGCAGCTGGACACAGCAAGAGACCCAGTACTTC CASSWTQQETQYF
NA NA TRBJ2-3 TRBV5-4 TGTGCCAGCAGCTTACAGGGCACAGATACGCAGTATTTT CASSLQGTDTQYF
NA NA TRBJ2-6 TRBV7-3 TGTGCCAGCAGCTCTATGCAGGGTACTGGGGCCAACGTCCTGACTTTC CASSSMQGTGANVLTF
NA NA TRBJ2-7 TRBV5-5 TGTGCCAGCAGCTTGTTGGGGGACGGAACCTACGAGCAGTACTTC CASSLLGDGTYEQYF
TRBD2 NA TRBJ2-3 TRBV7-2 TGTGCCAGCAGACTAGCGGGACCAGATACGCAGTATTTT CASRLAGPDTQYF
NA many TRBJ1-1 TRBV11-2 TGTGCCAGCAGCCATGGACAGAACACTGAAGCTTTCTTT CASSHGQNTEAFF
NA NA TRBJ1-2 TRBV27 TGTGCCAGCAGTTTGGTTCAGGGAGGTGGCTACACCTTC CASSLVQGGGYTF
NA NA TRBJ1-2 TRBV30 TGTGCCTGGAGTGAATCAGGTTCGCTTGGCTACACCTTC CAWSESGSLGYTF
NA NA TRBJ1-5 TRBV19 TGTGCCAGTAGTATCCTGTTCCGTTCGGACCAGCCCCAGCATTTT CASSILFRSDQPQHF
NA NA TRBJ1-5 TRBV19 TGTGCCAGTAGTATATACACCGATCAGCCCCAGCATTTT CASSIYTDQPQHF
TRBD1 NA TRBJ2-7 TRBV9 TGTGCCAGCAGCAAACCAGGGGGCGAAAACTACGAGCAGTACTTC CASSKPGGENYEQYF
NA NA TRBJ2-7 TRBV11-2 TGTGCCAGCAGCTTAAAGGGGGGGTTGTACGAGCAGTACTTC CASSLKGGLYEQYF
NA NA TRBJ1-2 TRBV6-5 TGTGCCAGCAGTTACGATCGTGGCAGCTTCTATGGCTACACCTTC CASSYDRGSFYGYTF
NA NA TRBJ2-7 TRBV27 TGTGCCAGCAGCTGGACAGTGGACTACGAGCAGTACTTC CASSWTVDYEQYF
NA NA TRBJ1-5 TRBV2 TGTGCCAGCAGTGACGAAGTTAGCAATCAGCCCCAGCATTTT CASSDEVSNQPQHF
NA NA TRBJ2-5 TRBV18 TGTGCCAGCTCTAAGAATTGGGGGGAAGAGACCCAGTACTTC CASSKNWGEETQYF
NA NA TRBJ1-1 TRBV25-1 TGTGCCAGCAGTGACTATGGTACGGGCAACACTGAAGCTTTCTTT CASSDYGTGNTEAFF
NA NA TRBJ2-3 TRBV9 TGTGCCAGCAGCGTAGGGAGGGTAGATACGCAGTATTTT CASSVGRVDTQYF
NA NA TRBJ2-2 TRBV28 TGTGCCAGCAACAGGGGAGGGACTTCGACCGGGGAGCTGTTTTTT CASNRGGTSTGELFF
TRBD1 once TRBJ2-5 TRBV25-1 TGTGCCAGCAGTGAATTTACAGGGGGCCGGAGAGAGACCCAGTACTTC CASSEFTGGRRETQYF
TRBD2 NA TRBJ2-1 TRBV7-8 TGTGCCAGCAGCAGGGAGGGGACTAGAAGATATGAGCAGTTCTTC CASSREGTRRYEQFF
NA NA TRBJ2-7 TRBV28 TGTGCCAGCAGTTTAGCGGTCCACGCCGCCGAGCAGTACTTC CASSLAVHAAEQYF
TRBD2 NA TRBJ2-3 TRBV4-3 TGCGCCAGCAGCCAAGGTCAAGGGAGGGCAGATACGCAGTATTTT CASSQGQGRADTQYF
NA NA TRBJ1-2 TRBV5-6 TGTGCCAGCACTCATGGGCAGGCAGGCTATGGCTACACCTTC CASTHGQAGYGYTF
NA NA TRBJ1-2 TRBV15 TGTGCCACCAGCAGAGGGGATCGGGGAGTCGATGGCTACACCTTC CATSRGDRGVDGYTF
NA NA TRBJ2-2 TRBV9 TGTGCCAGCAGCAGTGGTGTCACCGGGGAGCTGTTTTTT CASSSGVTGELFF
TRBD2 NA TRBJ2-7 TRBV7-9 TGTGCCAGCAGTTTCAGCGGGAGAGAAGAGCAGTACTTC CASSFSGREEQYF
TRBD1 NA TRBJ2-3 TRBV7-2 TGTGCCAGCAGTCGTACAGGGGTAGATACGCAGTATTTT CASSRTGVDTQYF
NA NA TRBJ1-5 TRBV12-5 TGTGCTAGTGGTTCGGGGACACGGGTCTTATCCCAGCATTTT CASGSGTRVLSQHF
NA NA TRBJ1-4 TRBV7-9 TGTGCCAGCAGCAACCAAAGGGAAAAACTGTTTTTT CASSNQREKLFF
TRBD1 NA TRBJ1-4 TRBV7-2 TGTGCCAGCAGCTTCGGGACAGGGAGAAATGAAAAACTGTTTTTT CASSFGTGRNEKLFF
NA NA TRBJ2-3 TRBV21-1 TGTGCCAGCAGCAAAGAGGCCGGGACAGATACGCAGTATTTT CASSKEAGTDTQYF
NA NA TRBJ2-2 TRBV7-2 TGTGCCAGCAGCTTAGTCAGGTCTTACACCGGGGAGCTGTTTTTT CASSLVRSYTGELFF
NA NA TRBJ1-5 TRBV5-5 TGTGCCAGCAGCACTACTACACGGAGCAATCAGCCCCAGCATTTT CASSTTTRSNQPQHF
NA NA TRBJ1-5 TRBV6-1 TGTGCCAGCAAGGAATTTGGGGGGAATCAGCCCCAGCATTTT CASKEFGGNQPQHF
NA NA TRBJ2-7 TRBV9 TGTGCCAGCAGCGTAGAGGACTTCTCCGAGCAGTACTTC CASSVEDFSEQYF
NA NA TRBJ1-4 TRBV28 TGTGCCAGCAGTTTATCGGGACGGTTAAGCGAAAAACTGTTTTTT CASSLSGRLSEKLFF
NA once TRBJ1-2 TRBV25-1 TGTGCCAGCAGGGGTTACGGCTACACCTTC CASRGYGYTF
NA NA TRBJ1-5 TRBV2 TGTGCCAGCAGTCAGGAGTATAGCAATCAGCCCCAGCATTTT CASSQEYSNQPQHF
NA NA TRBJ1-2 TRBV4-1 TGCGCCAGCAGCTTCGACAGCTCGGGGGAAAATAACTATGGCTACACCTTC CASSFDSSGENNYGYTF
NA few TRBJ1-4 TRBV20-1 TGCAGTGCTCGGGGAGTTGAAAAACTGTTTTTT CSARGVEKLFF
NA NA TRBJ1-1 TRBV2 TGTGCCAGCAGTTTGGACAGAACGAACACTGAAGCTTTCTTT CASSLDRTNTEAFF
NA NA TRBJ2-4 TRBV15 TGTGCCACCAGCAGTCTGGCCTCAATGTTAGCCAAAAACATTCAGTACTTC CATSSLASMLAKNIQYF
TRBD2 NA TRBJ2-1 TRBV25-1 TGTGCCAGCAGTTCGACTAGCGGGAGTTTACTTCGACAGTTCTTC CASSSTSGSLLRQFF
NA NA TRBJ2-6 TRBV5-1 TGCGCCAGCACTACTCGAAGCTCTGGGGCCAACGTCCTGACTTTC CASTTRSSGANVLTF
NA NA TRBJ1-1 TRBV28 TGTGCCAGCAGTTTAATCGAAGTTGGCAACACTGAAGCTTTCTTT CASSLIEVGNTEAFF